Below are 7 T cell receptor beta chains sequenced from a single sample in a study of T cells expressing NK-cell markers. TCRdb processed the 5' RACE reads again and assigns one entry to each CDR3 protein, with no DNA. The table for this sample gives 200,000 to 300,000 distinct CDR3 sequences. What was sequenced was blood T cells: a sorted CD56 or NKG2C T cell subset, CD4+ or CD8+ T cells, or bulk PBMC T cells (not recorded which). These receptors were collected from a woman between 18 and 70 years old in good health.

The CDR3 loop is CTAGTPNTEAFF. The chain has TRBV20-1 and TRBJ1-1. This CDR3 is built from 12 residues. Germline lookup yields CDR1 DFQATT and CDR2 SNEGSKA (reference sequence).

This chain joins TRBV10-3 and TRBJ2-7. Germline CDR1 and CDR2: ENHRY and SYGVKD. The CDR3 is made up of 13 amino acids. CDR3 sequence reads: CAIRDLSSYEQYF.

The CDR3 sequence is CSAPQKTGGNQPQHF. The chain carries TRBV20-1 and TRBJ1-5; TCRdb lists TRBD1, though no DNA is available to test this call. The CDR3 runs to 15 residues. CDR1 is DFQATT, CDR2 SNEGSKA, per germline (reference sequence).

The chain links TRBV5-5 to TRBJ2-4; TCRdb designates TRBD1, a call that cannot be tested without DNA. From germline, CDR1 is SGHKS and CDR2 YYEKEE (reference sequence). There are 15 residues in the CDR3. The CDR3 sequence is CASTEYRGGKNIQYF.

The V and J genes are TRBV20-1 and TRBJ1-3. Germline assignment: CDR1 DFQATT and CDR2 SNEGSKA (reference sequence). The CDR3 loop spans 14 amino acids. The CDR3 reads CSASRQSSGNTIYF.

This chain links TRBV20-1 with TRBJ2-1; TCRdb calls TRBD1, which cannot be checked without DNA. CDR1 is DFQATT, CDR2 SNEGSKA, per germline (reference sequence). The CDR3 length is 12 residues. The CDR3: CSARRGWNEQFF.

The rearrangement joins TRBV4-2 to TRBJ2-3; TCRdb designates TRBD2, a call that cannot be tested without DNA. The CDR3 is 14 residues long. Germline lookup yields CDR1 LGHNA and CDR2 YNFKEQ. The CDR3 here is CASRVSEGPDTQYF.